Following are 22 T cell receptor beta chains from one sample sequenced in a study of shared clonotypes between healthy human individuals. Terminally differentiated effector memory CD45RA+ cells were left out of the naive CD8 fraction, which was CD45RO-negative and positively selected for CCR7. Sequenced by immunoSEQ multiplex PCR; TCRdb stores in-frame clones only, minus some. This repertoire shows about 2 million clones, approximately 94% found once; its top ten account for around 1%. The sample comprised naive CD8+ T cells sorted from blood. Receptors were obtained from a man between 18 and 29 years old in good health.

The chain combines TRBV6-5 with TRBJ2-7; D ambiguous. The CDR3 sequence is 10 residues long. The ends were cut back, 6 bases at V and 5 bases at J, with 5 bases in the middle. Looked up from germline, CDR1 is MNHEY and CDR2 is SVGAGI. The CDR3 DNA follows: TGTGCCAGCAGCTGGAACGAGCAGTACTTC. It specifies CASSWNEQYF.

The rearrangement uses TRBV4-1 and TRBJ2-7, with 14 positions matching TRBD2. CDR3 length equals 16 residues. Germline assignment: CDR1 MGHRA and CDR2 YSYEKL. The ends lost 6 bases at V and 6 bases at J; junction bases unmatched: 10. The CDR3 here is CASRKGLAGVSIEQYF. In nucleotides, the CDR3 is TGCGCCAGCAGGAAGGGACTAGCGGGAGTTTCAATCGAGCAGTACTTC.

The J gene is TRBJ2-7, the V gene TRBV30, with 8 bases fitting TRBD1. Per the germline V gene, CDR1 is GTSNPN and CDR2 is SVGIG (reference sequence). The CDR3 consists of 14 residues. V trimming: 4 bases; J trimming: 3 bases; junction bases outside the gene matches: 8. CDR3 nucleotide sequence: TGTGCCTGGAAAGCCGGGACAGGTGACTACGAGCAGTACTTC. Translated, it gives CAWKAGTGDYEQYF. The whole variable domain, remainder taken from reference TRBV30 and TRBJ2-7, is SQTIHQWPATLVQPVGSPLSLECTVEGTSNPNLYWYRQAAGRGLQLLFYSVGIGQISSEVPQNLSASRPQDRQFILSSKKLLLSDSGFYLCAWKAGTGDYEQYFGPGTRLTVT.

The chain recombines TRBV19 with TRBJ2-7; the D gene is possibly TRBD2 (5 bases). Trimming shortened V by 0 bases and J by 3 bases, and 9 bases separated the two germline ends. Germline assignment: CDR1 LNHDA and CDR2 SQIVND (reference sequence). The CDR3 covers 14 residues. For the CDR3, the DNA is TGTGCCAGTAGTATAGATCTGGAGGTCTACGAGCAGTACTTC. It specifies CASSIDLEVYEQYF.

The chain is built from TRBV7-6 and TRBJ2-3; 11 bases are shared with TRBD1. V lost 4 bases, J lost 4 bases, and 1 base stayed unmatched. The CDR3 covers 14 residues. Germline CDR1 reads SGHVS; CDR2 reads FNYEAQ. The CDR3 nucleotides read TGTGCCAGCAGCTGGACAGGGGGCGCAGATACGCAGTATTTT. Its translation is CASSWTGGADTQYF.

This chain joins TRBV5-4 and TRBJ2-3; D not resolved. The germline gives CDR1 SGHNT, CDR2 YYREEE (reference sequence). Trimming took 5 bases from V and 1 from J, leaving 8 bases between them. This CDR3 comprises 13 residues. CDR3 DNA: TGTGCCAGCAGTCCAGGTGGCACAGATACGCAGTATTTT. It is translated as CASSPGGTDTQYF.

The chain couples TRBV9 to TRBJ2-5; 8 nucleotides agree with TRBD1. V gave up 0 bases and J gave up 5 bases; unmatched junction bases: 9. Germline loops: CDR1 SGDLS, CDR2 YYNGEE. The CDR3 spans 16 residues. For the CDR3, the DNA is TGTGCCAGCAGCGTAGTTCCCAGGGGGCGTTGGGAGACCCAGTACTTC. The encoded protein is CASSVVPRGRWETQYF.

V is TRBV6-1 and J is TRBJ2-2; no reliable D call. The CDR3 has 15 residues. CDR1 MNHNS and CDR2 SASEGT come from the germline V gene. Trimming shortened V by 2 bases and J by 1 base, and 8 bases separated the two germline ends. As DNA, the CDR3 is TGTGCCAGCAGTGAACGGGCGGTGAACACCGGGGAGCTGTTTTTT. This codes for CASSERAVNTGELFF.

This chain links TRBV9 with TRBJ2-3, with a possible D match to TRBD2 (6 bases). The V end was cut by 3 bases, the J end by 0 bases, with 17 bases between. Germline V lookup: CDR1 SGDLS, CDR2 YYNGEE. The CDR3 is made up of 17 amino acids. The CDR3 sequence is CASSGGSGASSTDTQYF. In DNA form, the CDR3 reads TGTGCCAGCAGCGGGGGTAGCGGAGCTTCTAGCACAGATACGCAGTATTTT.

The V and J genes are TRBV4-1 and TRBJ1-1; D is undetermined. V lost 0 bases and J 1 base, leaving 6 bases between the germline ends. Germline V gene data show CDR1 as MGHRA and CDR2 as YSYEKL. There are 14 residues in the CDR3. CDR3 loop: CASSQDVRNTEAFF. As DNA, the CDR3 is TGCGCCAGCAGCCAAGATGTCAGGAACACTGAAGCTTTCTTT.

The genes are TRBV14 and TRBJ1-1; 7 positions agree with TRBD1. The J segment lost 8 bases and the V segment lost 7 bases, leaving 10 bases of the junction unmatched. Germline values: CDR1 SGHDN, CDR2 FVKESK. The CDR3 runs 13 residues. As DNA, the CDR3 is TGTGCCAGCACCAAGGAAGGGGGCATAGAAGCTTTCTTT. It translates to CASTKEGGIEAFF.

On this clone itself: The identical CDR3 is also encoded by other nucleotide sequences in the sample. The chain carries TRBV6-5 and TRBJ1-1; 8 positions agree with TRBD1. Losses at the gene ends were 0 bases for V and 2 bases for J; bases not matched to a gene: 2. Germline V CDR1 and CDR2: MNHEY, SVGAGI. CDR3 length: 15 amino acids. CDR3 residues: CASSYSQGANTEAFF. CDR3 coding DNA: TGTGCCAGCAGTTACTCGCAGGGGGCCAACACTGAAGCTTTCTTT.

The chain links TRBV11-2 to TRBJ1-4; D is unresolved. Trimming pared 1 base from V and 2 bases from J, leaving 11 bases between. From germline, CDR1 is SGHAT and CDR2 FQNNGV. The CDR3 covers 16 residues. As DNA, the CDR3 is TGTGCCAGCAGCTTAGGCAGGATAAAGACTAATGAAAAACTGTTTTTT. Encoded protein: CASSLGRIKTNEKLFF. Full variable domain (missing parts from reference TRBV11-2 and TRBJ1-4): EAGVAQSPRYKIIEKRQSVAFWCNPISGHATLYWYQQILGQGPKLLIQFQNNGVVDDSQLPKDRFSAERLKGVDSTLKIQPAKLEDSAVYLCASSLGRIKTNEKLFFGSGTQLSVL.

This chain uses TRBV28 with TRBJ2-1; D may correspond to TRBD1 or TRBD2 (5 bases each). CDR1 MDHEN and CDR2 SYDVKM come from the germline V gene. The CDR3 is 15 amino acids. V lost 5 bases and J lost 3, with 14 bases in between. The DNA of the CDR3 is TGTGCCAGCAGTCCCACTTCGGGGCTCTACAATGAGCAGTTCTTC. This codes for CASSPTSGLYNEQFF.

The chain combines TRBV28 with TRBJ2-2; D is perhaps TRBD1 (5 bases). Germline V gene sequence: CDR1 MDHEN, CDR2 SYDVKM. Trimming left V 8 bases short and J 3 bases short, with 10 bases between. This CDR3 contains 13 residues. CDR3 amino acids: CASSPTDTGELFF. The CDR3 DNA follows: TGTGCCAGCTCTCCGACAGACACCGGGGAGCTGTTTTTT.

V and J are TRBV27 and TRBJ2-7; D is tentatively TRBD1 or TRBD2 (5 bases each). The CDR3 runs 16 residues. Trimming cost V 2 bases and J 5 bases, with 19 bases left between them. CDR1 is MNHEY and CDR2 is SMNVEV in the germline V gene (reference sequence). CDR3 residues: CASSLSSIWDGNEQYF. The CDR3 nucleotides read TGTGCCAGCAGTTTAAGCTCTATCTGGGACGGGAACGAGCAGTACTTC.

V is TRBV11-2 and J is TRBJ2-1; tentatively, D is TRBD2 (6 bases). Germline CDR1 is SGHAT and CDR2 is FQNNGV. The V and J ends lost 2 bases and 6 bases respectively, with 14 bases between them. There are 15 residues in the CDR3. CDR3 nucleotides: TGTGCCAGCAGCTTACTGGGACTGGGGGGCAATGAGCAGTTCTTC. It encodes CASSLLGLGGNEQFF.

The chain employs TRBV27 and TRBJ1-5, with 7 bases aligning to TRBD1. This CDR3 is 15 amino acids long. Germline values: CDR1 MNHEY, CDR2 SMNVEV (reference sequence). V lost 5 bases and J lost 2; bases outside the gene matches: 6. The CDR3 nucleotides are TGTGCCAGCAGTGGAGACAGGGTAGGCAATCAGCCCCAGCATTTT. As protein: CASSGDRVGNQPQHF.

V usage is TRBV7-6 and J usage is TRBJ1-1; D is undetermined. CDR3 size: 13 residues. Germline lookup yields CDR1 SGHVS and CDR2 FNYEAQ. V was cut by 1 base and J by 9 bases, with 12 bases left in between. The CDR3 spells CASSLGESKQAFF. CDR3 nucleotide sequence: TGTGCCAGCAGCTTAGGAGAGAGTAAGCAAGCTTTCTTT.

The chain is built from TRBV2 and TRBJ2-7, with D possibly being TRBD1 (6 bases). The V gene's germline CDR1 is SNHLY and CDR2 FYNNEI. V was cut by 0 bases and J by 4 bases, with 10 bases left in between. The CDR3 length is 14 residues. CDR3 amino acids: CASSEANRVYEQYF. Written as DNA, the CDR3 is TGTGCCAGCAGTGAAGCTAACAGGGTTTACGAGCAGTACTTC.

CDR3 nucleotide sequence: TGTGCCAGCAGCTTCCGCAAAGCAACGCAAGAGACCCAGTACTTC. This translates into CASSFRKATQETQYF. V is TRBV7-9 and J is TRBJ2-5; D call uncertain. The CDR3 has 15 amino acids. The germline V gene encodes CDR1 SEHNR and CDR2 FQNEAQ (reference sequence). The V end lost 3 bases, the J end lost 2 bases, and 13 bases lay between the germline ends.

The genes are TRBV7-8 and TRBJ2-3; D perhaps matches TRBD2 (6 bases). This CDR3 has 15 amino acids. V dropped 0 bases and J dropped 6 bases, with 13 bases sitting between them. CDR1 and CDR2 from the germline V gene are SGHVS and FQNEAQ. CDR3: CASSLAASEVDTQYF. The CDR3 nucleotides are TGTGCCAGCAGCTTAGCGGCTAGCGAGGTCGATACGCAGTATTTT.